The 12 T cell receptor beta chains reported below all come from one sample, sequenced in a study of regulatory T cells in long-lasting Graves disease. This sample's time point: newly diagnosed GD, antithyroid drugs for less than 3 months. RNA from PBMCs was the source of the TCR library. Arm-PCR of CDR3 regions and iRepertoire HTBI primers were used to build TCR beta libraries. TCRdb reprocessed the multiplex PCR reads with MiXCR, giving one entry per CDR3 protein. The table shows a few hundred thousand distinct CDR3 sequences, with roughly 10% occurring only once. The sample was also reused in another study, on T cells in Graves' hyperthyroidism and ophthalmopathy.

The sequencing here drew on peripheral blood mononuclear cells (PBMCs), taken at new diagnosis, from a patient treated with antithyroid drugs. The receptors shown here come from a woman aged 18 to 35 with Graves disease.

The CDR3 region has the DNA TGTGCCAGCAGCCAATGGGCTAGCGGAGAGACCCAGTACTTC. Residues: CASSQWASGETQYF. V gene TRBV14 combines with J gene TRBJ2-5; TRBD2 aligns across 7 bases. With V trimmed by 2 bases and J by 4 bases, 4 bases remained unmatched. The germline V gene has CDR1 SGHDN and CDR2 FVKESK. CDR3 size: 14 residues.

The J gene is TRBJ2-1, the V gene TRBV13, with 13 nucleotides matching TRBD2. Germline CDR1 PRHDT, CDR2 FYEKMQ (reference sequence). This CDR3 comprises 16 residues. V lost 4 bases, J lost 4 bases, and 4 bases stayed unmatched. CDR3 sequence: CASSSRGLAGYNEQFF. CDR3 DNA sequence: TGTGCCAGCAGCTCGAGGGGACTAGCGGGGTACAATGAGCAGTTCTTC.

The chain joins TRBV7-6 to TRBJ1-3; D unclear. The germline gives CDR1 SGHVS, CDR2 FNYEAQ. This CDR3 has 14 residues. Trimming pared 5 bases from V and 3 bases from J, leaving 11 bases between. Here the CDR3 reads CASSPRGNGNTIYF. In DNA form, the CDR3 reads TGTGCCAGCAGCCCTCGGGGAAATGGAAACACCATATATTTT.

With regard to this clonotype: It differs at one base from a far larger clone, so likely a read error. This rearrangement joins TRBV7-9 to TRBJ2-2, with D uncertain. The germline gives CDR1 SEHNR, CDR2 FQNEAQ (reference sequence). V was pared by 1 base and J by 2 bases, with 14 bases between. This CDR3 has 17 amino acids. CDR3 in amino acids: CASSLVLGRINTGELFF. The CDR3 DNA sequence: TGTGCCAGCAGCTTAGTCCTCGGACGCATCAACACCGGGGAGCTGTTTTTT.

This chain uses TRBV20-1 with TRBJ2-1, with 9 bases lining up with TRBD2. The ends lost 0 bases at V and 8 bases at J; junction bases unmatched: 8. This CDR3 is 15 amino acids long. Germline values: CDR1 DFQATT, CDR2 SNEGSKA (reference sequence). The CDR3: CSARDKRGVLHEQFF. The CDR3 coding sequence is TGCAGTGCTAGAGATAAGCGGGGGGTCCTCCATGAGCAGTTCTTC.

The chain links TRBV4-1 to TRBJ1-2; a possible D gene is TRBD1 (6 bases). V was clipped by 4 bases and J by 3 bases, with 18 bases between them. This CDR3 has 16 residues. The germline gives CDR1 MGHRA, CDR2 YSYEKL. The CDR3: CASSLLLGGGDYGYTF. Here the CDR3 DNA reads TGCGCCAGCAGCCTTCTCCTAGGGGGGGGTGACTATGGCTACACCTTC.

The chain has TRBV9 and TRBJ1-5; D remains ambiguous. Per the germline V gene, CDR1 is SGDLS and CDR2 is YYNGEE. The CDR3 contains 13 residues. The V and J ends lost 0 bases and 4 bases respectively, with 5 bases between them. The CDR3 coding sequence is TGTGCCAGCAGCGTAGATCTGAATCAGCCCCAGCATTTT. Protein sequence: CASSVDLNQPQHF.

This clonotype was seen many times. V and J are TRBV5-1 and TRBJ1-2; unclear D gene. Per germline, CDR1 SGHRS and CDR2 YFSETQ. With 1 base removed from V and 8 bases from J, the gap between germline ends came to 18 bases. CDR3 size: 15 residues. This chain's CDR3 is CASSLSWTTKRGYTF. The DNA of the CDR3 is TGCGCCAGCAGCTTGTCGTGGACGACTAAGCGGGGCTACACCTTC.

Points on this clonotype: At one boundary the junction diverges from the germline segment, which might be a read error. The chain combines TRBV27 with TRBJ1-1; no reliable D call. Germline values: CDR1 MNHEY, CDR2 SMNVEV (reference sequence). The CDR3 consists of 12 residues. Here the CDR3 DNA reads TGTACCAGCAGTTTTGGCAATACTGAAGCTTTCTTT. Residues: CTSSFGNTEAFF.

The sample holds many counts of this clonotype. The V call is TRBV12-3 or TRBV12-4, the J call TRBJ1-1; 7 nucleotides agree with TRBD1. This CDR3 has 16 residues. The trim removed 5 bases at V and 0 bases at J, leaving 9 bases unmatched. The CDR3 region is CASSPQGGVMNTEAFF. The CDR3 DNA reads as TGTGCCAGCAGTCCTCAGGGGGGAGTCATGAACACTGAAGCTTTCTTT.

This clonotype has a count of ten or more. The rearrangement uses TRBV12-3 or TRBV12-4 and TRBJ2-6; TRBD1 agrees at 12 bases. The J segment lost 4 bases and the V segment lost 9 bases, leaving 4 bases of the junction unmatched. The CDR3 length is 15 residues. In DNA, the CDR3 is TGTGCCAGAGGGGACAGGGGGCCAGGGGCCAACGTCCTGACTTTC. It specifies CARGDRGPGANVLTF.

This clonotype occurred a few times. The chain links TRBV20-1 to TRBJ2-1; 7 bases agree with TRBD1. The germline V gene encodes CDR1 DFQATT and CDR2 SNEGSKA (reference sequence). V dropped 6 bases and J dropped 4; count of bases not matched to a gene: 15. The CDR3 length is 16 residues. CDR3: CSASGTERTFYNEQFF. DNA of the CDR3: TGCAGTGCCTCCGGGACAGAGAGAACCTTTTACAATGAGCAGTTCTTC.